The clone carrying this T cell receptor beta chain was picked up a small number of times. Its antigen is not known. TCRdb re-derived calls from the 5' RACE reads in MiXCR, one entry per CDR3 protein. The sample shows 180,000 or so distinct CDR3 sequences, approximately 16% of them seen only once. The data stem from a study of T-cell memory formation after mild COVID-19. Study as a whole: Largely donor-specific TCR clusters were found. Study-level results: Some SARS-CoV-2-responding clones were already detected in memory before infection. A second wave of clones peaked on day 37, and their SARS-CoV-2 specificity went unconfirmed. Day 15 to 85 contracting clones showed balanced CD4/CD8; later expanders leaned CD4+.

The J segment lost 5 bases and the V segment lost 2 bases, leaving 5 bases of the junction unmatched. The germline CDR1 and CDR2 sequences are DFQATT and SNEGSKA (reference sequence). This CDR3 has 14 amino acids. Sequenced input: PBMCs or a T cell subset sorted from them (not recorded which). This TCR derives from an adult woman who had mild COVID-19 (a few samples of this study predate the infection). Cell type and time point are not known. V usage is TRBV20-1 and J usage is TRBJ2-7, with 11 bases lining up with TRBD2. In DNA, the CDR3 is TGCAGTGCTAGATCTCGACTAGCGGGAAACGAGCAGTACTTC. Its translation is CSARSRLAGNEQYF.